These T cell receptor beta chains were read from a single sample in a study of T cells in Graves' hyperthyroidism and ophthalmopathy. TCRdb re-analysed the multiplex PCR reads in MiXCR, keeping a single row per CDR3 protein. Of 500,000 to 750,000 distinct CDR3 sequences in the sample, 14% were seen once. The sequencing sample was made of blood. These receptor sequences come from a woman aged 18 to 35 with Graves' ophthalmopathy. CDR3s include the opening cysteine and the closing phenylalanine or tryptophan. Fields, in order: CDR3 protein, CDR3 DNA, clone size, J gene, D gene, V gene, CDR3 length. The D gene is left open where the match is weak. Size is stated for part of the rows, as once, few or many counts, or as a class when the clone is expanded.

CDR3aa: CSARADQIYNEQFF
CDR3nt: TGCAGTGCTAGAGCAGACCAGATCTACAATGAGCAGTTCTTC
abundance: many
j_gene: TRBJ2-1
d_gene: .
v_gene: TRBV20-1
len: 14

CDR3aa: CASSLSTQRAEAFF
CDR3nt: TGTGCCAGCAGCCTATCAACCCAACGAGCTGAAGCTTTCTTT
abundance: many
j_gene: TRBJ1-1
d_gene: .
v_gene: TRBV28
len: 14

CDR3aa: CASSQGLARDTQYF
CDR3nt: TGTGCCAGCAGTCAGGGACTAGCGAGAGATACGCAGTATTTT
abundance: many
j_gene: TRBJ2-3
d_gene: TRBD2
v_gene: TRBV7-3
len: 14

CDR3aa: CASRRDANEQFF
CDR3nt: TGTGCCAGCCGTCGGGACGCAAATGAGCAGTTCTTC
abundance: many
j_gene: TRBJ2-1
d_gene: .
v_gene: TRBV12-3/TRBV12-4
len: 12

CDR3aa: CASSPQITYEQYF
CDR3nt: TGTGCCAGCAGCCCACAGATAACCTACGAGCAGTACTTC
abundance: .
j_gene: TRBJ2-7
d_gene: .
v_gene: TRBV7-9
len: 13

CDR3aa: CSARGGTRARSYNEQFF
CDR3nt: TGCAGTGCTAGAGGGGGGACAAGAGCGCGCTCCTACAATGAGCAGTTCTTC
abundance: many
j_gene: TRBJ2-1
d_gene: .
v_gene: TRBV20-1
len: 17

CDR3aa: CASSFRGLVSYEQYF
CDR3nt: TGTGCCAGCAGTTTTAGGGGACTAGTCTCCTACGAGCAGTACTTC
abundance: few
j_gene: TRBJ2-7
d_gene: TRBD2
v_gene: TRBV6-2/TRBV6-3
len: 15

CDR3aa: CAISESTGLTGELFF
CDR3nt: TGTGCCATCAGTGAGTCGACAGGGCTCACCGGGGAGCTGTTTTTT
abundance: few
j_gene: TRBJ2-2
d_gene: TRBD1
v_gene: TRBV10-3
len: 15

CDR3aa: CAISSRDSGDTQYF
CDR3nt: TGTGCCATCAGTTCCCGGGACAGCGGGGATACGCAGTATTTT
abundance: many
j_gene: TRBJ2-3
d_gene: .
v_gene: TRBV10-3
len: 14

CDR3aa: CSAHPGLITYEQYF
CDR3nt: TGCAGTGCGCACCCGGGACTAATAACCTACGAGCAGTACTTC
abundance: many
j_gene: TRBJ2-7
d_gene: TRBD2
v_gene: TRBV20-1
len: 14

CDR3aa: CASTIPEALNTEAFF
CDR3nt: TGTGCCAGCACCATTCCTGAGGCCCTGAACACTGAAGCTTTCTTT
abundance: .
j_gene: TRBJ1-1
d_gene: .
v_gene: TRBV6-1
len: 15

CDR3aa: CASSRTGTGFYEQYF
CDR3nt: TGTGCCAGCTCACGAACTGGGACAGGGTTCTACGAGCAGTACTTC
abundance: few
j_gene: TRBJ2-7
d_gene: TRBD1
v_gene: TRBV11-2
len: 15

CDR3aa: CASRPWTGGRETQYF
CDR3nt: TGTGCCAGCAGACCCTGGACAGGGGGCCGGGAGACCCAGTACTTC
abundance: many
j_gene: TRBJ2-5
d_gene: TRBD1
v_gene: TRBV6-1
len: 15

CDR3aa: CASSLVQGGDEQFF
CDR3nt: TGTGCTAGCAGCTTAGTTCAGGGAGGGGATGAGCAGTTCTTC
abundance: many
j_gene: TRBJ2-1
d_gene: TRBD2
v_gene: TRBV7-7
len: 14

CDR3aa: CASRIRSGSTDTQYF
CDR3nt: TGTGCCAGCAGGATCCGTAGCGGGAGCACAGATACGCAGTATTTT
abundance: many
j_gene: TRBJ2-3
d_gene: TRBD2
v_gene: TRBV12-3/TRBV12-4
len: 15

CDR3aa: CASSPQVADLYEQYF
CDR3nt: TGTGCCAGCAGCCCCCAGGTAGCAGATTTATACGAGCAGTACTTC
abundance: few
j_gene: TRBJ2-7
d_gene: .
v_gene: TRBV7-2
len: 15

CDR3aa: CASSQASREVSQTQYF
CDR3nt: TGTGCCAGCAGCCAAGCTTCGCGGGAGGTTTCACAGACCCAGTACTTC
abundance: .
j_gene: TRBJ2-5
d_gene: TRBD2
v_gene: TRBV3-1
len: 16

CDR3aa: CASRPGLAAAYEQYF
CDR3nt: TGTGCCAGCAGACCGGGACTAGCGGCCGCCTACGAGCAGTACTTC
abundance: .
j_gene: TRBJ2-7
d_gene: TRBD2
v_gene: TRBV6-2/TRBV6-3
len: 15

CDR3aa: CAISDPRSVAPINNHGYTF
CDR3nt: TGTGCCATCAGTGACCCTCGCAGTGTGGCACCGATAAATAACCATGGCTACACCTTC
abundance: .
j_gene: TRBJ1-2
d_gene: .
v_gene: TRBV10-3
len: 19

CDR3aa: CASSFEGTYGYTF
CDR3nt: TGTGCCAGCAGCTTCGAGGGGACCTATGGCTACACCTTC
abundance: many
j_gene: TRBJ1-2
d_gene: .
v_gene: TRBV11-2
len: 13

CDR3aa: CSVEQAGEQYF
CDR3nt: TGCAGCGTTGAGCAGGCCGGGGAGCAGTACTTC
abundance: many
j_gene: TRBJ2-7
d_gene: .
v_gene: TRBV29-1
len: 11

CDR3aa: CASRGGNNEQFF
CDR3nt: TGTGCCAGCAGGGGCGGGAACAATGAGCAGTTCTTC
abundance: many
j_gene: TRBJ2-1
d_gene: .
v_gene: TRBV2
len: 12

CDR3aa: CASSLYPPGQGFSYEQYF
CDR3nt: TGTGCCAGCAGTTTATACCCTCCCGGACAGGGCTTCTCCTACGAGCAGTACTTC
abundance: many
j_gene: TRBJ2-7
d_gene: TRBD1
v_gene: TRBV27
len: 18

CDR3aa: CASSFGPGGEQYF
CDR3nt: TGTGCCAGCAGCTTCGGCCCCGGGGGAGAGCAGTACTTC
abundance: many
j_gene: TRBJ2-7
d_gene: .
v_gene: TRBV11-3
len: 13

CDR3aa: CASSLGRGHKRRETQYF
CDR3nt: TGTGCCAGCAGCTTAGGTAGGGGGCACAAGCGTAGGGAGACCCAGTACTTC
abundance: many
j_gene: TRBJ2-5
d_gene: TRBD1
v_gene: TRBV11-2
len: 17

CDR3aa: CASSLVSDTQYF
CDR3nt: TGCGCCAGCAGCTTGGTGTCAGATACGCAGTATTTT
abundance: many
j_gene: TRBJ2-3
d_gene: .
v_gene: TRBV12-3/TRBV12-4
len: 12

CDR3aa: CASSFSPGQGPSQPHYEQYF
CDR3nt: TGTGCCAGCAGCTTTTCCCCCGGACAGGGTCCTTCCCAACCCCATTACGAGCAGTACTTC
abundance: many
j_gene: TRBJ2-7
d_gene: TRBD1
v_gene: TRBV7-9
len: 20

CDR3aa: CASSQDPGGGQFF
CDR3nt: TGCGCCAGCAGCCAAGATCCGGGGGGGGGACAGTTCTTC
abundance: .
j_gene: TRBJ2-1
d_gene: TRBD2
v_gene: TRBV4-1
len: 13

CDR3aa: CASSRPFRAGVFYEQYF
CDR3nt: TGTGCCAGCAGCCGCCCCTTTAGGGCGGGAGTATTTTACGAGCAGTACTTC
abundance: few
j_gene: TRBJ2-7
d_gene: TRBD2
v_gene: TRBV11-2
len: 17

CDR3aa: CASSYYPASRETQYF
CDR3nt: TGTGCCAGCAGTTATTATCCGGCTAGCAGAGAGACCCAGTACTTC
abundance: many
j_gene: TRBJ2-5
d_gene: .
v_gene: TRBV6-1
len: 15

CDR3aa: CASSELEGYEKLFF
CDR3nt: TGTGCCAGCAGTGAATTAGAGGGGTATGAAAAACTGTTTTTT
abundance: many
j_gene: TRBJ1-4
d_gene: .
v_gene: TRBV25-1
len: 14

CDR3aa: CSASSPGETQYF
CDR3nt: TGCAGTGCTAGTTCGCCCGGGGAGACCCAGTACTTC
abundance: many
j_gene: TRBJ2-5
d_gene: .
v_gene: TRBV20-1
len: 12

CDR3aa: CASSQDLGPDTGELFF
CDR3nt: TGTGCCAGCAGCCAAGATTTGGGACCCGACACCGGGGAGCTGTTTTTT
abundance: .
j_gene: TRBJ2-2
d_gene: .
v_gene: TRBV4-2
len: 16

CDR3aa: CASSPFSESSYEQYF
CDR3nt: TGTGCCAGCAGCCCCTTCTCAGAGAGCTCCTACGAGCAGTACTTC
abundance: .
j_gene: TRBJ2-7
d_gene: .
v_gene: TRBV9
len: 15

CDR3aa: CASSVVRGESLSYNEQFF
CDR3nt: TGTGCCAGCAGCGTAGTTCGGGGCGAATCACTTTCCTACAATGAGCAGTTCTTC
abundance: few
j_gene: TRBJ2-1
d_gene: .
v_gene: TRBV9
len: 18

CDR3aa: CACRRGRVGEKLFF
CDR3nt: TGTGCCTGCCGCCGTGGGAGGGTCGGGGAAAAACTGTTTTTT
abundance: few
j_gene: TRBJ1-4
d_gene: .
v_gene: TRBV7-8
len: 14

CDR3aa: CASSPVAGPDTQYF
CDR3nt: TGTGCCAGCAGCCCCGTAGCGGGACCAGATACGCAGTATTTT
abundance: many
j_gene: TRBJ2-3
d_gene: TRBD2
v_gene: TRBV7-2
len: 14

CDR3aa: CASSQGGLWGSYNEQFF
CDR3nt: TGTGCCAGCAGCCAAGGGGGGCTTTGGGGTTCCTACAATGAGCAGTTCTTC
abundance: few
j_gene: TRBJ2-1
d_gene: .
v_gene: TRBV3-1
len: 17

CDR3aa: CSVPGLAGPGELFF
CDR3nt: TGCAGTGTCCCGGGACTAGCGGGCCCCGGGGAGCTGTTTTTT
abundance: few
j_gene: TRBJ2-2
d_gene: TRBD2
v_gene: TRBV20-1
len: 14

CDR3aa: CASSHGTGAGYGYTF
CDR3nt: TGCGCCAGCAGCCACGGGACAGGAGCGGGCTATGGCTACACCTTC
abundance: few
j_gene: TRBJ1-2
d_gene: TRBD1
v_gene: TRBV4-1
len: 15

CDR3aa: CASSMDGRDGYTF
CDR3nt: TGCGCCAGCAGCATGGACGGGAGAGATGGCTACACCTTC
abundance: many
j_gene: TRBJ1-2
d_gene: .
v_gene: TRBV5-1
len: 13

CDR3aa: CSVGGTNEKLFF
CDR3nt: TGCAGCGTTGGGGGAACTAATGAAAAGCTGTTTTTT
abundance: .
j_gene: TRBJ1-4
d_gene: .
v_gene: TRBV29-1
len: 12

CDR3aa: CASSLTSGRVDTQYF
CDR3nt: TGTGCCAGCAGCTTGACTAGCGGGAGGGTAGATACGCAGTATTTT
abundance: many
j_gene: TRBJ2-3
d_gene: TRBD2
v_gene: TRBV7-9
len: 15

CDR3aa: CASSSELAGIYEQYF
CDR3nt: TGTGCCAGCAGTTCCGAATTAGCGGGAATCTACGAGCAGTACTTC
abundance: many
j_gene: TRBJ2-7
d_gene: TRBD2
v_gene: TRBV28
len: 15

CDR3aa: CASSSISNQPQHF
CDR3nt: TGTGCCAGCAGTTCTATTAGCAATCAGCCCCAGCATTTT
abundance: .
j_gene: TRBJ1-5
d_gene: .
v_gene: TRBV28
len: 13

CDR3aa: CSARPEGAGETQYF
CDR3nt: TGCAGTGCTAGGCCTGAGGGGGCGGGAGAGACCCAGTACTTC
abundance: many
j_gene: TRBJ2-5
d_gene: TRBD1
v_gene: TRBV20-1
len: 14

CDR3aa: CASSLDHYNEQFF
CDR3nt: TGTGCCAGCAGCTTAGACCACTACAATGAGCAGTTCTTC
abundance: many
j_gene: TRBJ2-1
d_gene: .
v_gene: TRBV11-1
len: 13

CDR3aa: CSARVWDRGQDEAFF
CDR3nt: TGCAGTGCTAGAGTCTGGGACAGGGGGCAGGATGAAGCTTTCTTT
abundance: .
j_gene: TRBJ1-1
d_gene: TRBD1
v_gene: TRBV20-1
len: 15